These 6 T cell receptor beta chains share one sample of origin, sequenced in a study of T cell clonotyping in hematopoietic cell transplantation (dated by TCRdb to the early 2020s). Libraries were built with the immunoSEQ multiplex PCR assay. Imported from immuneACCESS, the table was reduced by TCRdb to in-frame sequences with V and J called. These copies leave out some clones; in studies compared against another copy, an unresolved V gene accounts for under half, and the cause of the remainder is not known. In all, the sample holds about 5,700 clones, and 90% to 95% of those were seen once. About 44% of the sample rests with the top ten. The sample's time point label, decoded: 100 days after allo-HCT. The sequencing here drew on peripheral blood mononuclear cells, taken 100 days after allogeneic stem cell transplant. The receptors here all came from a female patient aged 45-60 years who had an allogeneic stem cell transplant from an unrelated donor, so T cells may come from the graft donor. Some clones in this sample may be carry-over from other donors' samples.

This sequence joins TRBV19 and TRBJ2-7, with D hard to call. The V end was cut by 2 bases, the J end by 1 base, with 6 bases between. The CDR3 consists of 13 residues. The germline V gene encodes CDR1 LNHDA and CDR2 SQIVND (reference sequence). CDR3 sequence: CASSISVSYEQYF. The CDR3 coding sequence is TGTGCCAGTAGTATATCCGTTTCCTACGAGCAGTACTTC. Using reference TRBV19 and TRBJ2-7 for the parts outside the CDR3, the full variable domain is DGGITQSPKYLFRKEGQNVTLSCEQNLNHDAMYWYRQDPGQGLRLIYYSQIVNDFQKGDIAEGYSVSREKKESFPLTVTSAQKNPTAFYLCASSISVSYEQYFGPGTRLTVT.

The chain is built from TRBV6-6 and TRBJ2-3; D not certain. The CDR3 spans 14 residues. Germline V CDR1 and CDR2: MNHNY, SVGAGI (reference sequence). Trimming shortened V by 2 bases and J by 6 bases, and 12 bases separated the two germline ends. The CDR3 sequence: CASSYLKMGDTQYF. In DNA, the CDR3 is TGTGCCAGCAGTTACCTGAAAATGGGGGATACGCAGTATTTT.

The CDR3 spells CASSSRDSYGYTF. In DNA, the CDR3 is TGTGCCAGCAGCTCTAGGGACAGTTATGGCTACACCTTC. The gene calls are TRBV6-6 and TRBJ1-2; TRBD1 matches at 7 bases. The germline V gene encodes CDR1 MNHNY and CDR2 SVGAGI (reference sequence). The J segment lost 5 bases and the V segment lost 6 bases, leaving 6 bases of the junction unmatched. This CDR3 spans 13 amino acids.

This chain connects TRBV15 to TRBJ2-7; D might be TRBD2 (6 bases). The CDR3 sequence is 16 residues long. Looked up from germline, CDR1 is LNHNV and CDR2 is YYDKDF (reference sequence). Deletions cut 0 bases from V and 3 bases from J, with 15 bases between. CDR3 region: CATSRDPLSSGYEQYF. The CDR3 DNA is TGTGCCACCAGCAGAGATCCTTTGAGTAGCGGCTACGAGCAGTACTTC.

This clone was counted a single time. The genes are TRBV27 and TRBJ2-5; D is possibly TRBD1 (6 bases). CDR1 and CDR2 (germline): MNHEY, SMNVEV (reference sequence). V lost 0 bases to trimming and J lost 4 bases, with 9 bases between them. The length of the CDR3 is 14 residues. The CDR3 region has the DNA TGTGCCAGCAGTTTATCGGGGGCCGGAGAGACCCAGTACTTC. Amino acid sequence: CASSLSGAGETQYF.

The CDR3 coding sequence is TGCGCCAGCAGTCTGACAGGGGACTTTAATAATTCACCCCTCCACTTT. Translation: CASSLTGDFNNSPLHF. The rearrangement links TRBV10-2 to TRBJ1-6; the match to TRBD1 covers 8 bases. Unmatched junction bases numbered 8, after V lost 5 bases and J lost 5 bases. The CDR3 sequence is 16 residues long. Germline loops: CDR1 WSHSY, CDR2 SAAADI.